These 19 T cell receptor beta chains originate from one sample sequenced in a study of CD8+CD57+ T cells in acquired aplastic anemia. Sequencing was done on patients that had shown CD8+CD57+ cell expansion by flow cytometry. According to the study, genomic DNA was the template for TCR beta VDJ and CDR3 profiling. TCRdb re-derived calls from the reads in MiXCR, one entry per CDR3 protein. The data hold fewer than 250,000 distinct CDR3 sequences, with approximately 51% observed a single time. Sequencing was done on a sample of sorted CD4+, CD8+, or CD8+CD57+ T cells (not recorded which) from PBMCs. Source of these receptors: a human donor with aplastic anemia.

This clonotype was detected many times. CDR3 sequence: CASSVAGSRYEQYF. DNA of the CDR3: TGTGCCAGCAGTGTTGCCGGGAGTCGCTACGAGCAGTACTTC. The rearrangement joins TRBV6-6 to TRBJ2-7, with D maybe TRBD2 (6 bases). The CDR3 totals 14 residues. The V end was cut by 5 bases, the J end by 3 bases, with 14 bases between. Germline CDR1 is MNHNY and CDR2 is SVGAGI (reference sequence).

The rearrangement links TRBV18 to TRBJ2-5; maybe TRBD1 (5 bases). The germline V and J ends were trimmed by 3 bases and 2 bases, with 10 bases remaining between them. Looked up from germline, CDR1 is KGHSH and CDR2 is LQKENI. This CDR3 contains 14 residues. For the CDR3, the DNA is TGTGCCAGCTCACCCATCAGGGTTCAAGAGACCCAGTACTTC. Protein product: CASSPIRVQETQYF.

As regards this clonotype: A read error may explain this, as a much larger clone is one base away. The rearrangement joins TRBV5-1 to TRBJ1-2, with a possible D match to TRBD1 (5 bases). This CDR3 region has 14 residues. Germline lookup yields CDR1 SGHRS and CDR2 YFSETQ. The DNA of the CDR3 is TGCGCCGGCAGCTTGGAGGACACTTACTATGGCTACACCTTC. Translating gives CAGSLEDTYYGYTF.

This clonotype has just one count. The chain uses TRBV12-3 or TRBV12-4 and TRBJ2-2; no firm D call. CDR3 length: 12 amino acids. Here the CDR3 DNA reads TGTGCTAGTGGCCTTGAGATCGGGGAGCTGTTTTTT. Its translation is CASGLEIGELFF.

This clonotype was found many times. The chain couples TRBV10-1 to TRBJ2-5; the D gene is possibly TRBD1 (7 bases). Trimming left V 6 bases short and J 3 bases short, with 17 bases between. This CDR3 spans 15 amino acids. Per the germline V gene, CDR1 is WNHNN and CDR2 is SYGVQD (reference sequence). CDR3 amino acids: CASRDKGGGKETQYF. In DNA form, the CDR3 reads TGCGCCAGCAGGGATAAAGGGGGCGGGAAAGAGACCCAGTACTTC.

Details on this clonotype: Just one base apart from a much larger clone, this may be a read error. Lacking the conserved final phenylalanine or tryptophan, this CDR3 likely reflects a read error. The CDR3 reads CASSSGETQYL. CDR3 nucleotides: TGTGCTAGCAGCTCCGGGGAGACCCAGTACCTC. J is TRBJ2-5 and V is TRBV7-7, with unresolved D. The CDR3 is 11 amino acids. CDR1 SSHAT and CDR2 FNYEAQ come from the germline V gene (reference sequence).

This sequence joins TRBV7-8 and TRBJ1-2, with 8 bases lining up with TRBD1. The V gene's germline CDR1 is SGHVS and CDR2 FQNEAQ. The CDR3 totals 17 residues. V was clipped by 5 bases and J by 8 bases; unmatched bases: 19. The CDR3 loop is CASSQRTGPYGFLGYTF. The CDR3 DNA reads TGTGCCAGCAGCCAGCGGACAGGGCCCTATGGGTTTTTGGGCTACACCTTC.

This clonotype was counted ten times or more. The chain joins TRBV28 to TRBJ2-1; 9 nucleotides line up with TRBD2. With 8 bases clipped from V and 3 bases from J, the junction kept 5 bases outside the gene matches. The CDR3 is 14 residues long. CDR1 MDHEN and CDR2 SYDVKM come from the germline V gene. As DNA, the CDR3 is TGTGCCAGCCTGGAGCGGGGGGACTACAATGAGCAGTTCTTC. Translation gives CASLERGDYNEQFF.

The J gene is TRBJ2-7, the V gene TRBV2; 9 positions agree with TRBD1. With V trimmed by 6 bases and J by 5 bases, 11 bases remained unmatched. This CDR3 has 15 amino acids. Germline lookup yields CDR1 SNHLY and CDR2 FYNNEI. Here the CDR3 reads CASRRIRDRVHEQYF. CDR3 DNA sequence: TGTGCCAGCAGGCGGATCCGGGACAGGGTCCACGAGCAGTACTTC.

To note about this clonotype: A much more abundant neighbour one base away suggests this may be a read error. This chain uses TRBV9 with TRBJ1-6; perhaps TRBD1 as D (6 bases). Per germline, CDR1 SGDLS and CDR2 YYNGEE. The V gene lost 0 bases and the J gene lost 0 bases, with 13 bases spanning the gap. The CDR3 runs to 18 residues. The CDR3 reads CASSVARGGGSYNSPLHF. The DNA of the CDR3 is TGTGCCAGCAGCGTAGCCAGGGGCGGAGGCTCCTATAATTCACCCCTCCACTTT.

This clonotype has ten or more counts. V gene TRBV5-1 combines with J gene TRBJ1-3, with D hard to call. CDR3 size: 14 residues. CDR1 is SGHRS, CDR2 YFSETQ, per germline. Trimming pared 6 bases from V and 7 bases from J, leaving 17 bases between. This CDR3 reads CASKLDAPDNTIYF. The CDR3 DNA follows: TGCGCCAGCAAATTGGACGCCCCGGATAACACCATATATTTT.

The chain recombines TRBV19 with TRBJ1-1; D ambiguous. V dropped 3 bases and J dropped 4 bases, with 6 bases sitting between them. Per germline, CDR1 LNHDA and CDR2 SQIVND (reference sequence). The CDR3 has 12 amino acids. CDR3 sequence (DNA): TGTGCCAGTAGTATGGGGTTCACTGAAGCTTTCTTT. This codes for CASSMGFTEAFF.

V is TRBV29-1 and J is TRBJ2-7, with D tentatively TRBD1 or TRBD2 (5 bases each). The CDR3 extends over 13 amino acids. Germline V CDR1 and CDR2: SQVTM, ANQGSEA. Trimming stripped 4 bases from V and 2 bases from J, with 12 bases between. In DNA, the CDR3 is TGCAGCGTTGCTGGGGACGGACCCTACGAGCAGTACTTC. This translates into CSVAGDGPYEQYF.

The chain employs TRBV11-3 and TRBJ1-1, with a tentative D call TRBD1 (5 bases). V lost 6 bases and J lost 1, with 12 bases in between. The length of the CDR3 is 14 residues. Germline V CDR1 and CDR2: SGHNT, YENEEA. Here the CDR3 DNA reads TGTGCCAGCAGGCCGCGGCAGGGGAACACTGAAGCTTTCTTT. Amino acid sequence: CASRPRQGNTEAFF.

Points on this clonotype: A much larger clone differs from this one at a single base, so this may be a read error. This chain's CDR3 is CVSSPRGTGISYEQYF. CDR3 DNA sequence: TGTGTCAGCAGCCCCCGTGGGACAGGGATCTCCTACGAGCAGTACTTC. The chain uses TRBV5-8 and TRBJ2-7; 9 positions agree with TRBD1. The CDR3 contains 16 residues. Germline V gene data show CDR1 as SGHTS and CDR2 as YDEGEE.

The chain joins TRBV6-1 to TRBJ1-5, with D perhaps matching TRBD1 (5 bases). There are 15 residues in the CDR3. Trimming cost V 3 bases and J 2 bases, with 11 bases left between them. Germline lookup yields CDR1 MNHNS and CDR2 SASEGT. The CDR3 reads CASSESRAGNQPQHF. In nucleotides, the CDR3 is TGTGCCAGCAGTGAGAGCAGGGCTGGCAATCAGCCCCAGCATTTT.

This chain joins TRBV19 and TRBJ1-5; D remains unclear. The CDR3 contains 14 residues. The germline V gene encodes CDR1 LNHDA and CDR2 SQIVND (reference sequence). V was shortened by 1 base and J by 6 bases, with 10 bases between the two germline ends. CDR3 residues: CASSIGGFGQPQHF. The CDR3 DNA follows: TGTGCCAGTAGTATAGGCGGGTTCGGTCAGCCCCAGCATTTT.

The chain carries TRBV20-1 and TRBJ2-1; 12 nucleotides agree with TRBD2. After removal of 2 bases from V and 8 bases from J, the junction contained 7 bases not matched to a gene. The germline gives CDR1 DFQATT, CDR2 SNEGSKA (reference sequence). CDR3 length equals 15 residues. The CDR3 DNA is TGCAGTGCTAGAAGGGCTAGCGGGGGGGTCGATGAGCAGTTCTTC. Protein: CSARRASGGVDEQFF.

The chain is built from TRBV4-1 and TRBJ2-7; 9 positions agree with TRBD2. The CDR3 spans 16 residues. V lost 0 bases and J lost 5; bases outside the gene matches: 8. Per germline, CDR1 MGHRA and CDR2 YSYEKL. CDR3 residues: CASSQERLAGNHEQYF. The CDR3 DNA reads TGCGCCAGCAGCCAAGAACGGCTAGCGGGAAACCACGAGCAGTACTTC.